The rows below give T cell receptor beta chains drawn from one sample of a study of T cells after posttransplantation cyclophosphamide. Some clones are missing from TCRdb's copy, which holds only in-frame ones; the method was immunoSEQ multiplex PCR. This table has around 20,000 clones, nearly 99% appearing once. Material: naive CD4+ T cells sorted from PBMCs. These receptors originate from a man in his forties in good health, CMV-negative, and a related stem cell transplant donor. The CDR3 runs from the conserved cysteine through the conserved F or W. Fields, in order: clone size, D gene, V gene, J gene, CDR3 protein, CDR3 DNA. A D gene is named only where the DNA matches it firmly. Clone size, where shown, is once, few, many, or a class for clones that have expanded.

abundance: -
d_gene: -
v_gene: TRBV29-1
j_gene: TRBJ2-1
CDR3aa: CTTSHGSSYNEQFF
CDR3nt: TGCACTACTTCCCACGGGAGCTCCTACAATGAGCAGTTCTTC

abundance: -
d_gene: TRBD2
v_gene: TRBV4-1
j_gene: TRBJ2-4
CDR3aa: CASSQGSGSLDIQYF
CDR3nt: TGCGCCAGCAGCCAAGGGAGCGGGAGTCTTGACATTCAGTACTTC

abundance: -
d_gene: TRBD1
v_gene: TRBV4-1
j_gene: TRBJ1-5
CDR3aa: CASSQGRDRAIQPQHF
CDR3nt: TGCGCCAGCAGCCAAGGCCGGGACAGGGCTATTCAGCCCCAGCATTTT

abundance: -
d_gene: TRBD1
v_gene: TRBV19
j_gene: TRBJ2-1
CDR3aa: CASSRGTAHYNEQFF
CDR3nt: TGTGCCAGTAGTAGGGGGACAGCCCATTACAATGAGCAGTTCTTC

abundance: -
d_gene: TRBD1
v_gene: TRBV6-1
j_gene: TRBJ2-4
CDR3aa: CASRLTGSKNIQYF
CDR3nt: TGTGCCAGCAGACTGACAGGGAGCAAAAACATTCAGTACTTC

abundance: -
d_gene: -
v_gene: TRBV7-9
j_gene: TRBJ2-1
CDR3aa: CASTLVGRGSYNEQFF
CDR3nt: TGTGCCAGCACCTTAGTGGGCAGGGGCTCCTACAATGAGCAGTTCTTC

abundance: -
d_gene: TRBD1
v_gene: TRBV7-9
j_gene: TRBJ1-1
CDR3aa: CASSLPTGLGEAFF
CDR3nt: TGTGCCAGCAGCTTGCCGACAGGGCTAGGGGAAGCTTTCTTT

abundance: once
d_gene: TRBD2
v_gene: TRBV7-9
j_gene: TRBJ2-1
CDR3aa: CASSFTSGRSNEQFF
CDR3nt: TGTGCCAGCAGCTTTACTAGCGGGAGATCGAATGAGCAGTTCTTC

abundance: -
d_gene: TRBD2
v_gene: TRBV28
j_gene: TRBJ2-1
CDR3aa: CASSLTGGIYNEQFF
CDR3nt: TGTGCCAGCAGTTTAACGGGAGGGATCTACAATGAGCAGTTCTTC

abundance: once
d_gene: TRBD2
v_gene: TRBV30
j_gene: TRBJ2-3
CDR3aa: CAWSLRTSPDTQYF
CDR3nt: TGTGCCTGGAGTCTTAGGACTAGCCCAGATACGCAGTATTTT

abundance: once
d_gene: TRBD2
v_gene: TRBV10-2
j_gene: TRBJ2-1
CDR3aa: CATEQRESSYNEQFF
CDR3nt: TGCGCCACCGAACAGCGGGAGAGCTCCTACAATGAGCAGTTCTTC

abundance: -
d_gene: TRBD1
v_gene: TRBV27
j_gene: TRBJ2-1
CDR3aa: CASSSLQGAFYNEQFF
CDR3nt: TGTGCCAGCAGTTCTCTCCAGGGGGCGTTCTACAATGAGCAGTTCTTC

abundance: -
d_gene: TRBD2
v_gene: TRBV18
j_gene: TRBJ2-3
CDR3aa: CASSSAGGADTQYF
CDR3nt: TGTGCCAGCTCATCGGCGGGAGGTGCAGATACGCAGTATTTT

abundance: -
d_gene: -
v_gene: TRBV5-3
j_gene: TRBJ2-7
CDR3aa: CARSLPRGTYEQYF
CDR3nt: TGTGCCAGAAGCTTGCCCAGGGGTACCTACGAGCAGTACTTC

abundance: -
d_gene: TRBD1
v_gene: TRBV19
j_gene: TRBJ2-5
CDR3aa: CASSTPTGGVETQYF
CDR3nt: TGTGCCAGTAGTACTCCGACAGGGGGCGTGGAGACCCAGTACTTC

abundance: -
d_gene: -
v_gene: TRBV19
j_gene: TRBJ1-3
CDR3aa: CASTLAGPVSGNTIYF
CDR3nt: TGTGCCAGTACCCTAGCCGGGCCGGTCTCTGGAAACACCATATATTTT

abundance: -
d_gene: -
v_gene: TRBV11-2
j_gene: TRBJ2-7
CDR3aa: CASSLGPGTFYEQYF
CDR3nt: TGTGCCAGCAGCTTAGGGCCAGGGACTTTCTACGAGCAGTACTTC

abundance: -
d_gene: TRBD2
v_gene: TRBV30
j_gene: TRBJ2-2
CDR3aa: CAWLLAGGGTGELFF
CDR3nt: TGTGCCTGGTTACTAGCGGGAGGAGGGACCGGGGAGCTGTTTTTT

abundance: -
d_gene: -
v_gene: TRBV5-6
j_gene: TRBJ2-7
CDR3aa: CASSLADEQYF
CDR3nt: TGTGCCAGCAGCTTGGCCGACGAGCAGTACTTC

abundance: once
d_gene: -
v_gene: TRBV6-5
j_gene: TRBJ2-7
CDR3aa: CATEGTLRRQYF
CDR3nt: TGTGCCACCGAGGGCACTCTTCGGCGGCAGTACTTC

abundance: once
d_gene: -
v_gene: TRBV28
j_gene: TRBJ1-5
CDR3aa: CASSPPGEDQPQHF
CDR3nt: TGTGCCAGCAGTCCGCCAGGCGAAGATCAGCCCCAGCATTTT

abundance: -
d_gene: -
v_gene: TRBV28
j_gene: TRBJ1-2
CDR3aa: CASTREGYGYTF
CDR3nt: TGTGCCAGCACCCGAGAGGGCTATGGCTACACCTTC

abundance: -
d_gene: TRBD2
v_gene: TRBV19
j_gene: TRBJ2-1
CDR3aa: CASSIDGLAYNEQFF
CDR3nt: TGTGCCAGTAGTATAGACGGACTAGCCTACAATGAGCAGTTCTTC

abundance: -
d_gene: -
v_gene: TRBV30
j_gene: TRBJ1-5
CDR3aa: CAWGLGGNQPQHF
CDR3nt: TGTGCCTGGGGCCTAGGGGGCAATCAGCCCCAGCATTTT

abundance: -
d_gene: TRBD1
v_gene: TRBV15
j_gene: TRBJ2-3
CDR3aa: CATSRDKAPGGTQYF
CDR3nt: TGTGCCACCAGCAGAGATAAAGCCCCAGGGGGTACGCAGTATTTT

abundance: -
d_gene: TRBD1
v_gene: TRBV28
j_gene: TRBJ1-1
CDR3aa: CASSLRDSLNTEAFF
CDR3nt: TGTGCCAGCAGTTTACGGGACAGTTTGAACACTGAAGCTTTCTTT

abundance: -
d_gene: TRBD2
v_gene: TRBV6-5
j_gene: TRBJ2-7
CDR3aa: CASSPGLAGSYEQYF
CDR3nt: TGTGCCAGCAGCCCCGGACTAGCGGGGTCCTACGAGCAGTACTTC